The TCR beta chain described here comes from a study of neurological immune-mediated disorders. General observations from the study: None of the CDR3 amino acid sequences of expanded clones recurred across subjects, suggesting private repertoires in all groups.

The cDNA came from 5'RACE with 10-nucleotide random UMIs. Per sequencing run, 15-18 subjects together gave over 190 million TCR-beta sequences. TCRdb re-derived calls from the 5' RACE reads in MiXCR, one entry per CDR3 protein. The sample includes approximately 32,000 distinct CDR3 sequences, under 9.5% seen only once; the top ten take around 4.6%. Germline-derived CDR1 and CDR2 are SQVTM and ANQGSEA. The CDR3 is made up of 12 amino acids. Trimming removed 6 bases from V and 7 bases from J, with 15 bases in between. This clonotype appeared many times. Its antigen is unknown. As healthy controls, volunteers from a blood bank in Maryland, USA, were used.

The sample taken for sequencing was PBMCs. The gene calls are TRBV29-1 and TRBJ1-1, with D possibly being TRBD1 (6 bases). This clonotype was sampled from a woman aged 35 to 49 in good health. CDR3 coding DNA: TGCAGCGTGATACAGGGTAGGGGTGAAGCTTTCTTT. It encodes CSVIQGRGEAFF.